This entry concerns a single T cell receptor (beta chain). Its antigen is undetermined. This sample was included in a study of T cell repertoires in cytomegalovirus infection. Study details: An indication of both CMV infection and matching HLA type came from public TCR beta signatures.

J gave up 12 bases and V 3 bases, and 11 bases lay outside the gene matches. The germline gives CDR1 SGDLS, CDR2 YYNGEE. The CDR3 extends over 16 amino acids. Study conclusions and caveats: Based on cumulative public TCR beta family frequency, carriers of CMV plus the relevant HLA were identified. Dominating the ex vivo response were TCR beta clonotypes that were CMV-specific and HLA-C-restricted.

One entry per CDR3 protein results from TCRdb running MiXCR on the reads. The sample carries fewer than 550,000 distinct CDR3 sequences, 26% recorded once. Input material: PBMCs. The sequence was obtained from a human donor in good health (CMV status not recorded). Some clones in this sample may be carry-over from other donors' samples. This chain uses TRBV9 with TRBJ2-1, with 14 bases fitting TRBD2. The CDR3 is CASSEGLAGAPRVQFF. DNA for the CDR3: TGTGCCAGCAGCGAGGGACTAGCGGGAGCCCCGAGGGTGCAGTTCTTC.